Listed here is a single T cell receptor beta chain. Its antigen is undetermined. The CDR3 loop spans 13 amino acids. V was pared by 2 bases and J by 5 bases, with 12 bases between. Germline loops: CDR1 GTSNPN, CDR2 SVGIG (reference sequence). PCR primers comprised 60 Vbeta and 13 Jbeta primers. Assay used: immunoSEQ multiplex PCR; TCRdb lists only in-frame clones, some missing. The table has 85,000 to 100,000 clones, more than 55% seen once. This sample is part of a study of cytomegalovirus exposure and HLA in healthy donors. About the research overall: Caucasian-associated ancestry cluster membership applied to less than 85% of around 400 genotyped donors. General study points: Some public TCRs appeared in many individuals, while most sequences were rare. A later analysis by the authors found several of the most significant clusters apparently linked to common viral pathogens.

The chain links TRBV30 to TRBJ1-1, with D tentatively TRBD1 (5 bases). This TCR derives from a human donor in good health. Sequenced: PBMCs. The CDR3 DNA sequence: TGTGCCTGGAGTAAAGGGGCTGGGACTGAAGCTTTCTTT. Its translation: CAWSKGAGTEAFF.